The 11 T cell receptor beta chains presented below share a single source sample, sequenced in a study of spatial heterogeneity in lung cancer (dated by TCRdb to the late 2010s). Interpreted using the paper, the time point label stands for: sample taken at primary tumor resection. For TCR sequencing, whole RNA was extracted from tumor and nontumor lung tissue, or from cryopreserved PBMC samples, and no cell sorting was done. The library was produced with 5' RACE. TCRdb records NextSeq 500 as the sequencer. TCRdb took the public reads, trimmed them with fastp at Q25, ran MiXCR for clone calling and kept in-frame beta chains. Records with the same CDR3 protein are collapsed into one entry carrying the most frequent genes and DNA. For this sample the table gives about 85,000 distinct CDR3 sequences, of which 15% to 20% were detected only once. Of the sample, around 6.6% falls within the top ten clones.

Sequencing used PBMCs, obtained at surgery. The receptor set was obtained from a male donor with early-stage non-small cell lung cancer.

This clonotype was counted a few times. The V gene is TRBV2, the J gene TRBJ2-2; D may be TRBD1 (6 bases). CDR1 SNHLY and CDR2 FYNNEI come from the germline V gene. The CDR3 totals 13 residues. Trimming shortened V by 4 bases and J by 5 bases, and 8 bases separated the two germline ends. CDR3 in DNA: TGTGCCAGCAGTGTCAGGGGTACCGGGGAGCTGTTTTTT. This sequence encodes CASSVRGTGELFF.

This clonotype was counted between two and nine times. The genes are TRBV7-3 and TRBJ2-1, with TRBD2 identical over 7 bases. Germline lookup yields CDR1 SGHTA and CDR2 FQGTGA. There are 13 residues in the CDR3. V lost 8 bases, J lost 5 bases, and 6 bases stayed unmatched. The CDR3 DNA sequence: TGTGCCAGCGGCCCGGGGGGACACAATGAGCAGTTCTTC. It translates to CASGPGGHNEQFF. Together with reference TRBV7-3 and TRBJ2-1, the CDR3 gives the full variable domain: GAGVSQTPSNKVTEKGKYVELRCDPISGHTALYWYRQSLGQGPEFLIYFQGTGAADDSGLPNDRFFAVRPEGSVSTLKIQRTERGDSAVYLCASGPGGHNEQFFGPGTRLTVL.

This clonotype was detected many times. This chain joins TRBV11-1 and TRBJ2-2; D gene ambiguous. The CDR3 has 15 residues. CDR1 and CDR2 (germline): SGHAT, FQDESV (reference sequence). V lost 1 base, J lost 2 bases, and 8 bases lay in between. CDR3 loop: CASSLESGNTGELFF. The CDR3 nucleotides are TGTGCCAGCAGCTTAGAATCAGGAAACACCGGGGAGCTGTTTTTT.

To note about this clonotype: A much larger clone is a single base away; this may be a read error. This chain links TRBV6-5 with TRBJ1-2; 10 positions agree with TRBD1. The length of the CDR3 is 17 residues. Germline lookup yields CDR1 MNHEY and CDR2 SVGAGI. The CDR3 sequence is CASSYSGTGVVGYGCTF. CDR3 DNA sequence: TGTGCCAGCAGTTACTCCGGGACAGGGGTTGTTGGCTATGGCTGCACCTTC.

This clonotype was seen only once. The chain recombines TRBV7-9 with TRBJ1-1; D is unclear. Per the germline V gene, CDR1 is SEHNR and CDR2 is FQNEAQ (reference sequence). The CDR3 has 17 amino acids. Between the trimmed V and J ends, which lost 1 base and 1 base, there was a span of 16 bases. This chain's CDR3 is CASSLVQPGRENTEAFF. In DNA, the CDR3 is TGTGCCAGCAGCTTAGTTCAACCCGGCAGAGAGAACACTGAAGCTTTCTTT. Filled out from reference TRBV7-9 and TRBJ1-1, the complete variable domain reads DTGVSQNPRHKITKRGQNVTFRCDPISEHNRLYWYRQTLGQGPEFLTYFQNEAQLEKSRLLSDRFSAERPKGSFSTLEIQRTEQGDSAMYLCASSLVQPGRENTEAFFGQGTRLTVV.

This clonotype appeared a few times. The rearrangement uses TRBV28 and TRBJ1-1; D is possibly TRBD1 (6 bases). Trimming removed 7 bases from V and 5 bases from J, with 17 bases in between. From germline, CDR1 is MDHEN and CDR2 SYDVKM. The CDR3 extends over 14 amino acids. CDR3 in DNA: TGTGCCAGCATTACTACAGGGATTTGGACTGAAGCTTTCTTT. Translating it yields CASITTGIWTEAFF.

This clonotype was counted a few times. The genes are TRBV12-3 or TRBV12-4 and TRBJ1-1; 7 nucleotides align to TRBD1. V trimming: 5 bases; J trimming: 8 bases; junction bases outside the gene matches: 8. There are 13 residues in the CDR3. The DNA of the CDR3 is TGTGCCAGCAGTCGACTCAGGGGGTCGGAAGCTTTCTTT. Protein product: CASSRLRGSEAFF.

This clonotype was recorded a few times. This chain links TRBV29-1 with TRBJ2-7; 12 positions match TRBD2. From germline, CDR1 is SQVTM and CDR2 ANQGSEA. The CDR3 loop spans 12 amino acids. With 6 bases clipped from V and 6 bases from J, the junction kept 3 bases outside the gene matches. In DNA, the CDR3 is TGCAGCGTCCTAGCGGGAGGGAGCGAGCAGTACTTC. Translation: CSVLAGGSEQYF.

A few counts support this clonotype. The chain recombines TRBV28 with TRBJ1-2; 8 nucleotides match TRBD1. The CDR3 spans 14 residues. Unmatched junction bases numbered 10, after V lost 6 bases and J lost 7 bases. The germline V gene encodes CDR1 MDHEN and CDR2 SYDVKM. Written as DNA, the CDR3 is TGTGCCAGCAGGTCCCCTCAGGGGGCTTTTGGCTACACCTTC. It specifies CASRSPQGAFGYTF.

The sample holds a few counts of this clonotype. V and J are TRBV5-5 and TRBJ2-3, with a weak D call TRBD2 (6 bases). The CDR3 extends over 13 amino acids. Germline V lookup: CDR1 SGHKS, CDR2 YYEKEE (reference sequence). The V and J ends lost 6 bases and 1 base respectively, with 9 bases between them. CDR3 residues: CASMGGGTDTQYF. The CDR3 DNA is TGTGCCAGCATGGGCGGGGGCACAGATACGCAGTATTTT.

This chain joins TRBV24-1 and TRBJ2-5; 11 positions agree with TRBD2. After removal of 3 bases from V and 8 bases from J, the junction contained 4 bases not matched to a gene. Per the germline V gene, CDR1 is KGHDR and CDR2 is SFDVKD. The CDR3 is made up of 14 amino acids. The CDR3: CATSDPGTSGTQYF. CDR3 bases: TGTGCCACCAGTGATCCCGGGACTAGCGGAACCCAGTACTTC.